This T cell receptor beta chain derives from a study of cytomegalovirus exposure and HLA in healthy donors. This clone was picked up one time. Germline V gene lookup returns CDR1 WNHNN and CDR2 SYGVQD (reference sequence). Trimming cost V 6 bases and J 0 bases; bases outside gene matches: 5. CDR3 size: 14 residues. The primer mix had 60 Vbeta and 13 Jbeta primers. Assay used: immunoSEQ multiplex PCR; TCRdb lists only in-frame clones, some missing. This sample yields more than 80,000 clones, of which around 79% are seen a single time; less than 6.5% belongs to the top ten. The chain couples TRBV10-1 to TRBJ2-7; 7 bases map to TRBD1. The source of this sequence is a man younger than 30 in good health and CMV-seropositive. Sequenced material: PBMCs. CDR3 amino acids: CASSSGQSSYEQYF. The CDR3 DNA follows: TGCGCCAGCAGCTCGGGACAGAGCTCCTACGAGCAGTACTTC.